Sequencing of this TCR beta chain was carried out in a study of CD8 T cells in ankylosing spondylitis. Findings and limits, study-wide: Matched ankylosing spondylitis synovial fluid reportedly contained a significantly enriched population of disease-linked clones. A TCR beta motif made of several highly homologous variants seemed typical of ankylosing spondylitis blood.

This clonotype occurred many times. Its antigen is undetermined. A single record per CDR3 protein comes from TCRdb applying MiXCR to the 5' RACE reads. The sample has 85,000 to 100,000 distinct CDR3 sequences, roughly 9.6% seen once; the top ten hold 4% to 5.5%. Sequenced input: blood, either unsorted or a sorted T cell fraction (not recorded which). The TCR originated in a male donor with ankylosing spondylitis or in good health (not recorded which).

CDR3 amino acids: CASSPPRRTSYGYTF. For the CDR3, the DNA is TGTGCCAGCAGTCCCCCACGCCGGACGAGCTATGGCTACACCTTC. The rearrangement joins TRBV12-3 or TRBV12-4 to TRBJ1-2; D unclear. The CDR3 loop spans 15 amino acids. With 5 bases removed from V and 4 bases from J, the gap between germline ends came to 17 bases.